Listed here are 14 T cell receptor beta chains from one sample, sequenced in a study of cytomegalovirus exposure and HLA in healthy donors. Here immunoSEQ multiplex PCR was the method, and the copy in TCRdb shows in-frame clones only, minus some. The table shows approximately 170,000 clones, with around four fifths occurring only once. Sequences were obtained from PBMCs. The source is a man aged 30 to 39 in good health and CMV-seropositive.

V and J are TRBV2 and TRBJ2-2; tentative D call: TRBD2 (7 bases). Between the trimmed V and J ends, which lost 4 bases and 7 bases, there was a span of 16 bases. There are 15 residues in the CDR3. From germline, CDR1 is SNHLY and CDR2 FYNNEI. The CDR3 nucleotides are TGTGCCAGCAGTGGAGAGGGGGGGCCTCACGGGGAGCTGTTTTTT. Translating gives CASSGEGGPHGELFF.

The chain has TRBV2 and TRBJ1-1, with D uncertain. Trimming removed 6 bases at V and 1 base at J, with 9 bases between. The germline CDR1 and CDR2 sequences are SNHLY and FYNNEI. The CDR3 sequence is 13 residues long. The CDR3 protein is CASRTEGNTEAFF. In nucleotides, the CDR3 is TGTGCCAGCAGGACTGAGGGGAACACTGAAGCTTTCTTT.

CDR3 amino acids: CSVGGSPYEQYF. The CDR3 DNA follows: TGCAGCGTTGGGGGCAGCCCCTACGAGCAGTACTTC. The chain employs TRBV29-1 and TRBJ2-7, with D maybe TRBD1 (5 bases). The V gene lost 4 bases and the J gene lost 2 bases, with 9 bases spanning the gap. Germline V gives CDR1 SQVTM, CDR2 ANQGSEA. The CDR3 is 12 residues long.

Notes on this clone: Compared with germline, one end of the junction differs, possibly owing to a read error. This chain joins TRBV7-7 and TRBJ2-7; the match to TRBD1 covers 7 bases. The CDR3 spans 15 residues. The germline V gene has CDR1 SSHAT and CDR2 FNYEAQ (reference sequence). CDR3 nucleotides: TGTGCTAGCAGCGAAGCCGGGACAGCCTCCTACGAGCAGTACTTC. Its translation: CASSEAGTASYEQYF.

The chain combines TRBV5-1 with TRBJ1-4; a possible D gene is TRBD1 (6 bases). Looked up from germline, CDR1 is SGHRS and CDR2 is YFSETQ. The CDR3 is 17 amino acids. Deletions cut 2 bases from V and 1 base from J, with 15 bases between. For the CDR3, the DNA is TGCGCCAGCAGCTTAGGCAGGGGAACGGGAACTAATGAAAAACTGTTTTTT. Protein: CASSLGRGTGTNEKLFF.

This chain joins TRBV5-8 and TRBJ2-7; no reliable D call. This CDR3 is built from 15 residues. V was shortened by 1 base and J by 0 bases, with 11 bases between the two germline ends. CDR1 is SGHTS, CDR2 YDEGEE, per germline. The CDR3 loop reads CASSLQATSSYEQYF. CDR3 coding DNA: TGTGCCAGCAGCTTGCAGGCAACCAGCTCCTACGAGCAGTACTTC. Based on the CDR3 plus reference TRBV5-8 and TRBJ2-7, the full variable domain is EAGVTQSPTHLIKTRGQQATLRCSPISGHTSVYWYQQALGLGLQFLLWYDEGEERNRGNFPPRFSGRQFPNYSSELNVNALELEDSALYLCASSLQATSSYEQYFGPGTRLTVT.

A single count supports this clone. This chain joins TRBV6-6 and TRBJ1-5; 7 bases are a match to TRBD1. The germline gives CDR1 MNHNY, CDR2 SVGAGI (reference sequence). The CDR3 contains 14 residues. V gave up 5 bases and J gave up 2 bases; unmatched junction bases: 3. Written as DNA, the CDR3 is TGTGCCAGCAGTATCAGGGGGGGCAATCAGCCCCAGCATTTT. Translation gives CASSIRGGNQPQHF.

J is TRBJ2-7 and V is TRBV7-8; perhaps TRBD2 as D (5 bases). Germline V gives CDR1 SGHVS, CDR2 FQNEAQ. The CDR3 has 15 amino acids. Trimming removed 7 bases at V and 3 bases at J, with 19 bases between. CDR3 DNA: TGTGCCAGCATCAAAACCCCAACGGGGTACTACGAGCAGTACTTC. Protein sequence: CASIKTPTGYYEQYF. Drawing the rest from reference TRBV7-8 and TRBJ2-7, the complete variable domain is GAGVSQSPRYKVAKRGQDVALRCDPISGHVSLFWYQQALGQGPEFLTYFQNEAQLDKSGLPSDRFFAERPEGSVSTLKIQRTQQEDSAVYLCASIKTPTGYYEQYFGPGTRLTVT.

V gene TRBV6-5 combines with J gene TRBJ2-1, with 12 bases matching TRBD2. Losses at the gene ends were 6 bases for V and 7 bases for J; bases not matched to a gene: 7. In germline, CDR1 is MNHEY, CDR2 SVGAGI. CDR3 length: 15 amino acids. The CDR3 region is CASSPSGGAWNEQFF. In DNA, the CDR3 is TGTGCCAGCAGCCCTAGCGGGGGGGCTTGGAATGAGCAGTTCTTC.

The chain recombines TRBV10-3 with TRBJ2-1; 11 bases agree with TRBD2. Trimming took 4 bases from V and 3 from J; bases not matched to a gene: 8. Germline V gene lookup returns CDR1 ENHRY and CDR2 SYGVKD. There are 17 residues in the CDR3. CDR3 DNA sequence: TGTGCCATCAGTGGACAGCCGGGACTAGCGGACTACAATGAGCAGTTCTTC. This encodes CAISGQPGLADYNEQFF.

V is TRBV11-3 and J is TRBJ2-5, with 9 bases that match TRBD1. This CDR3 is 15 amino acids long. Germline lookup yields CDR1 SGHNT and CDR2 YENEEA. The J segment lost 4 bases and the V segment lost 4 bases, leaving 7 bases of the junction unmatched. The CDR3 DNA sequence: TGTGCCAGCAGCTCCGGGACAGGGCCCCTAGAGACCCAGTACTTC. Translating gives CASSSGTGPLETQYF.

As concerns this clone: The junction differs from germline at one of its ends, possibly a read error. J is TRBJ2-5 and V is TRBV7-7, with D possibly TRBD2 on 5 matching bases. The CDR3 runs 15 residues. Germline V gene sequence: CDR1 SSHAT, CDR2 FNYEAQ (reference sequence). The CDR3 nucleotides are TGTGCTAGCAGCTTAGCGCCGGGGTCCCGGGAGACCCAGTACTTC. The encoded protein is CASSLAPGSRETQYF.

The chain has TRBV7-8 and TRBJ2-3; 9 bases fit TRBD2. CDR1 and CDR2 (germline): SGHVS, FQNEAQ. The V gene end was trimmed by 5 bases and the J gene end by 1 base; junction bases not matched to a gene: 13. The CDR3 is 18 residues long. In DNA, the CDR3 is TGTGCCAGCAGCCACCTAGCGGGGAAAGAGACTCGCACAGATACGCAGTATTTT. This encodes CASSHLAGKETRTDTQYF.

The chain employs TRBV5-1 and TRBJ1-2; D possibly corresponds to TRBD1 (5 bases). CDR3 size: 17 residues. Deletions cut 1 base from V and 2 bases from J, with 18 bases between. Per germline, CDR1 SGHRS and CDR2 YFSETQ. The CDR3 DNA follows: TGCGCCAGCAGCTTGCAGGGCCCCGGGGGACCAAACTATGGCTACACCTTC. This encodes CASSLQGPGGPNYGYTF.